Sequencing of this T cell receptor (beta chain) was carried out in a study of cytomegalovirus exposure and HLA in healthy donors. General study results and limits: Later genetic work tied a missense DCLRE1C variant to beta-chain V and J trimming. Per a later analysis, HLA-associated TCR beta chains showed more clonal expansion than other, equally common TCR beta chains.

V lost 4 bases to trimming and J lost 1 base; unmatched junction nucleotides: 6. The CDR3 consists of 15 residues. Germline V gene sequence: CDR1 MNHEY, CDR2 SVGAGI. A remark on this clone: Its antigen is unknown.

The PCR used 60 Vbeta and 13 Jbeta primers. The method was immunoSEQ multiplex PCR; TCRdb's version includes in-frame clones alone and lacks a portion of them. This table holds approximately 170,000 clones, just under 75% found once. This cohort consisted of healthy bone marrow donors. Nominally healthy donors provided the samples, though records likely missed some immune exposures. The sample was PBMCs. V is TRBV6-5 and J is TRBJ1-1; 7 bases agree with TRBD1. This TCR derives from a man aged 30 to 39 in good health and CMV-seropositive. This CDR3 is CASSFSRTGNTEAFF. DNA for the CDR3: TGTGCCAGCAGTTTTTCCCGGACAGGGAACACTGAAGCTTTCTTT.